This T cell receptor beta chain was recorded in a study of control samples from healthy donors and cancer patients. V shed 4 bases and J shed 5 bases, with 3 bases lying between them. The CDR3 is 10 amino acids. Sequencing was performed with immunoSEQ multiplex PCR; in TCRdb, only in-frame clones are kept and a portion is missing. The sample records some 87,000 clones, about nine tenths being singletons. The receptor comes from a man under 40 in good health. The chain combines TRBV5-3 with TRBJ1-1; no clear D. Being an ORF, TRBV5-3 has a function that is uncertain. The sample was blood. CDR3 amino acids: CARSATEAFF. CDR3 in DNA: TGTGCCAGAAGCGCAACTGAAGCTTTCTTT.